This T cell receptor beta chain originates from a study of T-cell reconstitution after alpha-beta-depleted transplantation in children. The trim removed 3 bases at V and 9 bases at J, leaving 14 bases unmatched. The CDR3 loop spans 17 amino acids. Researchers prepared the TCRbeta library using unique molecular identifiers, the study reports. TCRdb recomputed calls from the PCR reads with MiXCR, one row per CDR3 protein. The table records roughly 500,000 distinct CDR3 sequences, roughly 18% of them present only once. This clonotype turned up a few times. V usage is TRBV12-3 or TRBV12-4 and J usage is TRBJ2-5; 12 positions agree with TRBD2. The starting material was PBMCs from the stem cell graft donor, obtained from the stem cell graft. This TCR was sampled from a human donor who donated a stem cell graft to a child with acute lymphoblastic leukemia. The CDR3 loop reads CASSFGLAGGPEWAQYF. CDR3 DNA: TGTGCCAGCAGTTTCGGTCTAGCGGGAGGGCCCGAATGGGCCCAGTACTTC.